One and the same sample provided the 4 T cell receptor beta chains below, sequenced in a study of T cells in tuberculosis. As to time point: new active TB diagnosis, blood taken before or within 7 days of starting treatment. The repertoire was sequenced with immunoSEQ multiplex PCR; TCRdb's copy has only in-frame clones and lacks some. The sample lists approximately 22,000 clones, roughly 84% occurring once. This specimen was PBMCs, taken at tuberculosis diagnosis. The receptors here all came from an adult with tuberculosis.

The V gene is TRBV5-6, the J gene TRBJ1-5; D may be TRBD1 (5 bases). The length of the CDR3 is 14 residues. V gave up 0 bases and J gave up 6 bases, with 10 bases separating them. CDR1 and CDR2 (germline): SGHDT, YYEEEE. The CDR3 loop is CASSLGKGFQPQHF. CDR3 in DNA: TGTGCCAGCAGCTTGGGTAAGGGGTTTCAGCCCCAGCATTTT. Together with reference TRBV5-6 and TRBJ1-5, the CDR3 gives the full variable domain: DAGVTQSPTHLIKTRGQQVTLRCSPKSGHDTVSWYQQALGQGPQFIFQYYEEEERQRGNFPDRFSGHQFPNYSSELNVNALLLGDSALYLCASSLGKGFQPQHFGDGTRLSIL.

The chain links TRBV27 to TRBJ2-1, with D tentatively TRBD1 (5 bases). This CDR3 is built from 14 residues. V was shortened by 10 bases and J by 0 bases, with 13 bases between the two germline ends. CDR1 MNHEY and CDR2 SMNVEV come from the germline V gene (reference sequence). This CDR3 reads CATSGLSSYNEQFF. The DNA for the CDR3 is TGTGCCACTTCAGGGCTAAGCTCCTACAATGAGCAGTTCTTC.

This clone was picked up one time. This chain connects TRBV9 to TRBJ1-1; the match to TRBD1 covers 9 bases. The CDR3 consists of 14 residues. Unmatched junction bases numbered 5, after V lost 4 bases and J lost 4 bases. CDR1 and CDR2 (germline): SGDLS, YYNGEE. The CDR3 nucleotides read TGTGCCAGCAGCCCACAGGGGGCGGGCACTGAAGCTTTCTTT. This translates into CASSPQGAGTEAFF.

This chain joins TRBV30 and TRBJ1-4, with 8 nucleotides matching TRBD1. J was trimmed by 8 bases and V by 0 bases; bases with no gene match: 5. Germline V gene lookup returns CDR1 GTSNPN and CDR2 SVGIG (reference sequence). The CDR3 runs 14 residues. CDR3 amino acids: CAWSVGQGLEKLFF. The CDR3 DNA follows: TGTGCCTGGAGTGTCGGACAGGGACTAGAAAAACTGTTTTTT.